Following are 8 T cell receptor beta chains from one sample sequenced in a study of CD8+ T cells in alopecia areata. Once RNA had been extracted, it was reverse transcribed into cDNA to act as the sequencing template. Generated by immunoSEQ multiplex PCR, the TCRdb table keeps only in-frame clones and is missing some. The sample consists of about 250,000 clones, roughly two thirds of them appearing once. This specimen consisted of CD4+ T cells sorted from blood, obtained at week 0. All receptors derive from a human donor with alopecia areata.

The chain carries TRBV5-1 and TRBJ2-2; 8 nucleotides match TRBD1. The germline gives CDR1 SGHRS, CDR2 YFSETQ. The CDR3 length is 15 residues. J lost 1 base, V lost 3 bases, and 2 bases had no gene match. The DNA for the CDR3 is TGCGCCAGCAGCTGGGGGACAGGGAACACCGGGGAGCTGTTTTTT. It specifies CASSWGTGNTGELFF.

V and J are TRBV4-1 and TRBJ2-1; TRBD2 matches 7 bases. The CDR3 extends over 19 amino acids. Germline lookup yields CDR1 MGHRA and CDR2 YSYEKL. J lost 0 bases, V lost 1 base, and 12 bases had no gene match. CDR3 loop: CASSQVVASGAVSYNEQFF. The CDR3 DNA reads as TGCGCCAGCAGCCAAGTTGTAGCGAGCGGGGCGGTCTCCTACAATGAGCAGTTCTTC.

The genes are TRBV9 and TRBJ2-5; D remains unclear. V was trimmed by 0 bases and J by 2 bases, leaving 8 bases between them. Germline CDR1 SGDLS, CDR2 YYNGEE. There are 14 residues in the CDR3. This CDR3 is CASSVGYRQETQYF. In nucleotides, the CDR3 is TGTGCCAGCAGCGTAGGCTACAGACAAGAGACCCAGTACTTC.

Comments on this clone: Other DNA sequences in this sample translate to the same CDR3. Written as DNA, the CDR3 is TGTGCCTGGAGTGTGAACTCCAATCAGCCCCAGCATTTT. The encoded protein is CAWSVNSNQPQHF. The chain is built from TRBV30 and TRBJ1-5; D is undetermined. The CDR3 totals 13 residues. Germline CDR1 GTSNPN, CDR2 SVGIG (reference sequence). V was cut by 0 bases and J by 3 bases, with 6 bases left in between. The whole variable domain, filled in from reference TRBV30 and TRBJ1-5, reads SQTIHQWPATLVQPVGSPLSLECTVEGTSNPNLYWYRQAAGRGLQLLFYSVGIGQISSEVPQNLSASRPQDRQFILSSKKLLLSDSGFYLCAWSVNSNQPQHFGDGTRLSIL.

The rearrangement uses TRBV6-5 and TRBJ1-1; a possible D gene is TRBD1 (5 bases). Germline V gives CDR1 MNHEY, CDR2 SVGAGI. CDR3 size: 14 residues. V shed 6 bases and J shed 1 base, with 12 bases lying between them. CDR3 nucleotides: TGTGCCAGCAGGATACAGGCCTCGAACACTGAAGCTTTCTTT. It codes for CASRIQASNTEAFF.

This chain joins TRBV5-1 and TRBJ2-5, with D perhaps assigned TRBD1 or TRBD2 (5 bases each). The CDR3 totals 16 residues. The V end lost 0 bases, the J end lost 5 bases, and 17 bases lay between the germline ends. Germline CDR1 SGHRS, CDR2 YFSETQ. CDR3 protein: CASSLVRGSVRETQYF. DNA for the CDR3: TGCGCCAGCAGCTTGGTGAGGGGATCCGTCCGCGAGACCCAGTACTTC.

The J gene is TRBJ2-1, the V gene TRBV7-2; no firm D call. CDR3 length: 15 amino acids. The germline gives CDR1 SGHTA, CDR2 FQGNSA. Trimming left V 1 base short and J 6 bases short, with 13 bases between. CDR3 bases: TGTGCCAGCAGCTTAGACCCGTTATATGTCAATGAGCAGTTCTTC. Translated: CASSLDPLYVNEQFF.

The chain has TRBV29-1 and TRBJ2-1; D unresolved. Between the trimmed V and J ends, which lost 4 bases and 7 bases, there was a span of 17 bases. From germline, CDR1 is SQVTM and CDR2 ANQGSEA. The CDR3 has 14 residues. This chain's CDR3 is CSVAPLILVNEQFF. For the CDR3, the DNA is TGCAGCGTTGCCCCCCTCATTTTGGTGAATGAGCAGTTCTTC.